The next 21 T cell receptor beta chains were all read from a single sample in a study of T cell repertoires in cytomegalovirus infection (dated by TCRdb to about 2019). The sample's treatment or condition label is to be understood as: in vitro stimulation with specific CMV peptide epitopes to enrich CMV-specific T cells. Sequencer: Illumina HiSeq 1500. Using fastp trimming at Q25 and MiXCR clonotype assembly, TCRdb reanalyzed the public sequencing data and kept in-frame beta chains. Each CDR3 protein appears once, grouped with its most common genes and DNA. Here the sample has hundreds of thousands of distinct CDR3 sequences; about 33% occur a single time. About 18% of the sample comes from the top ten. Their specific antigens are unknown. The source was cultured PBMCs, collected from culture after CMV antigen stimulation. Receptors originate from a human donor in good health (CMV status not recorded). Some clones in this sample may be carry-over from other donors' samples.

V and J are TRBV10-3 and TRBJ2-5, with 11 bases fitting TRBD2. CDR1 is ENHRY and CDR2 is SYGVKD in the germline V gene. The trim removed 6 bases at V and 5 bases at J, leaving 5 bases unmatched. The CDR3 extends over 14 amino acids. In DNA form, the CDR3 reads TGTGCCATCAGCGGGACTAGCGGCTGGGAGACCCAGTACTTC. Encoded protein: CAISGTSGWETQYF.

Here the CDR3 reads CASSPSGYSNQPQHF. The CDR3 DNA reads as TGTGCCAGCTCACCATCGGGCTATAGCAATCAGCCCCAGCATTTT. The chain recombines TRBV18 with TRBJ1-5, with no clear D. The CDR3 covers 15 residues. The ends were cut back, 2 bases at V and 0 bases at J, with 8 bases in the middle. Looked up from germline, CDR1 is KGHSH and CDR2 is LQKENI. Full variable domain (rest looked up from reference TRBV18 and TRBJ1-5): NAGVMQNPRHLVRRRGQEARLRCSPMKGHSHVYWYRQLPEEGLKFMVYLQKENIIDESGMPKERFSAEFPKEGPSILRIQQVVRGDSAAYFCASSPSGYSNQPQHFGDGTRLSIL.

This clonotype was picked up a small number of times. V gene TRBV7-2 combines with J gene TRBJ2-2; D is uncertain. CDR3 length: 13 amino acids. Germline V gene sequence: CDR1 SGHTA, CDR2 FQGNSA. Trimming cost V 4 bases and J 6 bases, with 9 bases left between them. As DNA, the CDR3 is TGTGCCAGCAGCTCAAGGCCTGCCGGGGAGCTGTTTTTT. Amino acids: CASSSRPAGELFF.

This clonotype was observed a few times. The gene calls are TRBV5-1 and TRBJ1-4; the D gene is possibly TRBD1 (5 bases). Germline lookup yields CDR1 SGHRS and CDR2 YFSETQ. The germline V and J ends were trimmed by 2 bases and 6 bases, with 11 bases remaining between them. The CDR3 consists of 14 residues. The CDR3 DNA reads TGCGCCAGCAGCTTTTCAGGGTCGGATGAAAAACTGTTTTTT. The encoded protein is CASSFSGSDEKLFF.

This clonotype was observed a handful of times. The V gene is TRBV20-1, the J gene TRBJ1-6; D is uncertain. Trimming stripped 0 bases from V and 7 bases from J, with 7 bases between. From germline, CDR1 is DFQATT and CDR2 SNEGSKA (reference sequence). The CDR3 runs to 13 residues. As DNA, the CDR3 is TGCAGTGCTAGAGATCAGGACAATTCACCCCTCCACTTT. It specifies CSARDQDNSPLHF.

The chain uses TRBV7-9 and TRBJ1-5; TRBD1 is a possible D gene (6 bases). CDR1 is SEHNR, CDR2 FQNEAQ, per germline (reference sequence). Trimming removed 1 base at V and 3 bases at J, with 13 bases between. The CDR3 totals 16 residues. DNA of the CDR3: TGTGCCAGCAGCTTAGGCTCCCAGGGGTACAATCAGCCCCAGCATTTT. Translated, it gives CASSLGSQGYNQPQHF. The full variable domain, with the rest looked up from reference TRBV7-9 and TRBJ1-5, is DTGVSQNPRHKITKRGQNVTFRCDPISEHNRLYWYRQTLGQGPEFLTYFQNEAQLEKSRLLSDRFSAERPKGSFSTLEIQRTEQGDSAMYLCASSLGSQGYNQPQHFGDGTRLSIL.

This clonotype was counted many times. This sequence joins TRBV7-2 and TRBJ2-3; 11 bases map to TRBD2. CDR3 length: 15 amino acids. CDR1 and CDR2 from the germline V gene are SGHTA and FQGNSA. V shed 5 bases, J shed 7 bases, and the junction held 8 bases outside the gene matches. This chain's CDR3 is CASSLGTSGTYTQYF. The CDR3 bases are TGTGCCAGCAGCCTCGGGACTAGCGGAACATATACGCAGTATTTT.

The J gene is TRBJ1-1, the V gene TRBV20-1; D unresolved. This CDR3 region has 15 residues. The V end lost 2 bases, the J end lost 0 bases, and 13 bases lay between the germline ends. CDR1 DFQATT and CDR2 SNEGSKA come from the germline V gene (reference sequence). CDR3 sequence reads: CSARRSGGMNTEAFF. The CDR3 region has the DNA TGCAGTGCTAGACGGTCAGGTGGGATGAACACTGAAGCTTTCTTT.

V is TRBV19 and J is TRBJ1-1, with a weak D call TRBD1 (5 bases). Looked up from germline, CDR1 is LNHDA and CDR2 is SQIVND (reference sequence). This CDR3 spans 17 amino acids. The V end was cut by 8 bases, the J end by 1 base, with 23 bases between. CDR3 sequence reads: CASSYISGGIGNTEAFF. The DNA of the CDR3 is TGTGCCAGTTCGTACATCTCGGGGGGGATAGGGAACACTGAAGCTTTCTTT.

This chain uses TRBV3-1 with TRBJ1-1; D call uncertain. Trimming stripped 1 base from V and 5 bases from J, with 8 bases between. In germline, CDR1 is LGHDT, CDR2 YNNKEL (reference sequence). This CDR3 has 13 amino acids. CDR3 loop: CASSQVGRTEAFF. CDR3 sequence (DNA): TGTGCCAGCAGCCAAGTGGGCAGGACTGAAGCTTTCTTT.

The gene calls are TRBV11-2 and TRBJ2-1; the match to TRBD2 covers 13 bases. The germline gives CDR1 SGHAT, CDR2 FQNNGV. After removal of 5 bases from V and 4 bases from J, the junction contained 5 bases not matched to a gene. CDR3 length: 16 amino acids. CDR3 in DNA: TGTGCCAGCAGCGCCGGGACTAGCGGGGAATACAATGAGCAGTTCTTC. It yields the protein CASSAGTSGEYNEQFF.

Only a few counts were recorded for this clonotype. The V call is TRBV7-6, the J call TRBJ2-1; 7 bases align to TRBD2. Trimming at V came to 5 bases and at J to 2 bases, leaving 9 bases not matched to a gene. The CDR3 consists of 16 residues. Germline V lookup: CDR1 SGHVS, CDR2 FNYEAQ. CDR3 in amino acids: CASSPGPSGTYNEQFF. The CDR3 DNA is TGTGCCAGCAGCCCGGGCCCTAGCGGAACCTACAATGAGCAGTTCTTC.

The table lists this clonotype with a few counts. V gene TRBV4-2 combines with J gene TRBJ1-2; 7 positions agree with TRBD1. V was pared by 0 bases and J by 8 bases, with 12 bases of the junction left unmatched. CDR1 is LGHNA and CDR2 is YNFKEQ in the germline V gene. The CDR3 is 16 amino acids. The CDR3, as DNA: TGTGCCAGCAGCCAAGAAAACAGGGGTCCCCGACGGGGCTACACCTTC. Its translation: CASSQENRGPRRGYTF.

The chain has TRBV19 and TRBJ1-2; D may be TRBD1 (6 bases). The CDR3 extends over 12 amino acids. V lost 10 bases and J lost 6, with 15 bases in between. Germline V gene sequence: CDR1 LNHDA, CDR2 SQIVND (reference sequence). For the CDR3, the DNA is TGTGCCACTACCCGGGACACCCATGGCTACACCTTC. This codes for CATTRDTHGYTF.

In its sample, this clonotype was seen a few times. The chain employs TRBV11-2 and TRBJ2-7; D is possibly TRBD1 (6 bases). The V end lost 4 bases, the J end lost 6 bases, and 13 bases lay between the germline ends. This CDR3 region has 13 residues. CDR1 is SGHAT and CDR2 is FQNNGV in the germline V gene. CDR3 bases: TGTGCCAGCAGCTACGGACAGCTTTCCGAGCAGTACTTC. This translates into CASSYGQLSEQYF.

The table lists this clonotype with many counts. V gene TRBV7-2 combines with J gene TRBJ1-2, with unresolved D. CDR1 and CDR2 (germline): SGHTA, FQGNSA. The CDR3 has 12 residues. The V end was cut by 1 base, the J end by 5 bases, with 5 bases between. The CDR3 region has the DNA TGTGCCAGCAGCTTAGTTGAGTATGGCTACACCTTC. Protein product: CASSLVEYGYTF.

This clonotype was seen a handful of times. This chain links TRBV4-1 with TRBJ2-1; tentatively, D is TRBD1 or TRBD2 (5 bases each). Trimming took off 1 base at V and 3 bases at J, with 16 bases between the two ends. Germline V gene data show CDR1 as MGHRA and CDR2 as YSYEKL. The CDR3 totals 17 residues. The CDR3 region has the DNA TGCGCCAGCAGCCAAGCCCGAGGGGCAAGTGGCTACAATGAGCAGTTCTTC. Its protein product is CASSQARGASGYNEQFF.

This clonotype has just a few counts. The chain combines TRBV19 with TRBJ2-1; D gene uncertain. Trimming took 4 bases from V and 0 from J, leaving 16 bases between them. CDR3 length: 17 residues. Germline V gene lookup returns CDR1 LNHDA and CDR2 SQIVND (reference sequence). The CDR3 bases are TGTGCCAGTAGTACCCCCTTCAGCCCCCGCTCCTACAATGAGCAGTTCTTC. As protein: CASSTPFSPRSYNEQFF.

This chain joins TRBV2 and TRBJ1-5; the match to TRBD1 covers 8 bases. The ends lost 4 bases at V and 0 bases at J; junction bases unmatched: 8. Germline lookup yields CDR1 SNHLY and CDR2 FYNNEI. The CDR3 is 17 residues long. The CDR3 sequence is CASSAEGQVNSNQPQHF. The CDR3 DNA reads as TGTGCCAGCAGTGCCGAGGGACAGGTCAATAGCAATCAGCCCCAGCATTTT.

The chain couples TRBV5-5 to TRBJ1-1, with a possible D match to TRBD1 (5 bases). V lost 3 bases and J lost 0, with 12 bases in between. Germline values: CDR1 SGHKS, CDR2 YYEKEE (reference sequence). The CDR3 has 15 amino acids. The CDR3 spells CASSYWGNMNTEAFF. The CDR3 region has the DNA TGTGCCAGCAGCTATTGGGGCAATATGAACACTGAAGCTTTCTTT. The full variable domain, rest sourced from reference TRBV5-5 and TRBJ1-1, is DAGVTQSPTHLIKTRGQQVTLRCSPISGHKSVSWYQQVLGQGPQFIFQYYEKEERGRGNFPDRFSARQFPNYSSELNVNALLLGDSALYLCASSYWGNMNTEAFFGQGTRLTVV.

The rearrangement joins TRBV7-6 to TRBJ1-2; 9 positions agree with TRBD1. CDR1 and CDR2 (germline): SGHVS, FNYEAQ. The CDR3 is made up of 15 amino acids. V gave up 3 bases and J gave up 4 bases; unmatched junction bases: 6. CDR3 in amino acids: CASSLWGQGSYGYTF. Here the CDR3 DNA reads TGTGCCAGCAGCTTGTGGGGACAGGGCAGCTATGGCTACACCTTC.